Listed below are T cell receptor beta chains from one sample, sequenced in a study of blood T cells in healthy people across ages. TCRdb passed the 5' RACE reads through MiXCR, listing each CDR3 protein once. Among some 1.6 million distinct CDR3 sequences listed, 34% were seen once. The sample consisted of blood. These TCRs come from a woman aged 25 to 39 in good health. The CDR3 runs from the conserved cysteine through the conserved F or W. The D gene is left open where the match is weak. The listing skips clone size in some rows; elsewhere it reads once, few, many or a size class.

d_gene	abundance	v_gene	j_gene	CDR3aa	CDR3nt
TRBD1	once	TRBV5-5	TRBJ1-2	CVSSRGDRGGYGYTF	TGTGTCAGCAGCAGGGGGGACAGGGGTGGATATGGCTACACCTTT
.	.	TRBV7-6	TRBJ1-3	CASGTLNTIYF	TGTGCCAGCGGGACCTTGAACACCATATATTTT
TRBD2	.	TRBV7-9	TRBJ2-7	CASSPGEGRTYEQYF	TGTGCCAGCAGCCCCGGGGAGGGACGGACCTACGAGCAGTACTTC
.	few	TRBV10-3	TRBJ2-4	CAISRSGGIDDPGSIQYF	TGTGCCATCAGTCGGAGCGGCGGGATCGACGACCCGGGAAGCATTCAGTACTTC
.	few	TRBV12-3/TRBV12-4	TRBJ1-5	CASRLGGERPQHF	TGTGCCAGCAGACTAGGGGGAGAGCGGCCCCAGCATTTT
.	once	TRBV9	TRBJ2-6	CASSVGQGPGANVLTF	TGTGCCAGCAGCGTAGGGCAGGGGCCTGGGGCCAACGTCCTGACTTTC
.	.	TRBV29-1	TRBJ1-1	CSLPRGTEAFF	TGCAGCTTGCCGCGGGGGACTGAAGCTTTCTTT
.	.	TRBV6-1	TRBJ2-2	CASSPRQGPTGELFF	TGTGCCAGCAGTCCCCGGCAGGGGCCCACCGGGGAGCTGTTTTTT
.	.	TRBV20-1	TRBJ2-4	CSAAREAKNIQYF	TGCAGTGCCGCGAGGGAGGCCAAAAACATTCAGTACTTC
TRBD2	many	TRBV7-9	TRBJ2-7	CASSPLAGSYEQYF	TGTGCCAGCAGCCCCCTAGCGGGGTCCTACGAGCAGTACTTC
.	.	TRBV5-1	TRBJ1-4	CASSKERPANEKLFF	TGCGCCAGCAGCAAAGAAAGGCCAGCTAATGAAAAACTGTTTTTT
TRBD1	.	TRBV30	TRBJ2-3	CAWSAGQGVDTDTQYF	TGTGCCTGGAGTGCTGGACAGGGCGTCGACACAGATACGCAGTATTTT
.	.	TRBV12-3/TRBV12-4	TRBJ2-2	CASSQPEEGRGTGELFF	TGTGCCAGCAGTCAACCCGAGGAGGGAAGGGGCACCGGGGAGCTGTTTTTT
.	.	TRBV7-3	TRBJ2-7	CASSLTGGPLQEQYF	TGTGCCAGCAGCTTAACGGGGGGCCCTCTCCAGGAGCAGTACTTC
TRBD1	few	TRBV30	TRBJ1-2	CAWSVLSDRGGYGYTF	TGTGCCTGGAGTGTACTTTCGGACAGGGGTGGCTATGGCTACACCTTC
TRBD2	.	TRBV5-1	TRBJ2-1	CAGSLVLGGPHNEQFF	TGCGCCGGCAGCTTGGTTCTGGGAGGGCCGCACAATGAGCAGTTCTTC
TRBD1	many	TRBV29-1	TRBJ1-2	CSAGQGDRRGGYTF	TGCAGCGCAGGACAGGGGGATCGCCGCGGGGGCTACACCTTC
.	.	TRBV10-3	TRBJ2-1	CAIRIDNEQFF	TGTGCCATCAGAATCGACAATGAGCAGTTCTTC
.	.	TRBV7-9	TRBJ1-1	CASSFAVFPTEAFF	TGTGCCAGCAGCTTCGCAGTTTTCCCCACTGAAGCTTTCTTT
.	.	TRBV6-5	TRBJ1-4	CASRQGSPTEKLFF	TGTGCCAGCAGGCAGGGGTCACCAACTGAAAAACTGTTTTTT
.	.	TRBV29-1	TRBJ1-2	CSVGGGAPGYTF	TGCAGCGTTGGAGGCGGGGCGCCGGGCTACACCTTC
TRBD1	.	TRBV4-2	TRBJ1-2	CTSSRSRDRAAGGYTF	TGTACCAGCAGCCGATCACGGGACAGGGCGGCCGGTGGCTACACCTTC
.	few	TRBV7-9	TRBJ2-7	CASSLGLQGLGEQYF	TGTGCCAGCAGCTTAGGCCTACAGGGTTTAGGCGAGCAGTACTTC
.	.	TRBV5-1	TRBJ2-5	CASSLAELGETQYF	TGCGCCAGCAGCTTGGCCGAGTTGGGAGAGACCCAGTACTTC
.	.	TRBV12-3/TRBV12-4	TRBJ2-7	CASSFSPTLSSYEQYF	TGTGCCAGCAGTTTTTCTCCCACCCTTAGCTCCTACGAGCAGTACTTC